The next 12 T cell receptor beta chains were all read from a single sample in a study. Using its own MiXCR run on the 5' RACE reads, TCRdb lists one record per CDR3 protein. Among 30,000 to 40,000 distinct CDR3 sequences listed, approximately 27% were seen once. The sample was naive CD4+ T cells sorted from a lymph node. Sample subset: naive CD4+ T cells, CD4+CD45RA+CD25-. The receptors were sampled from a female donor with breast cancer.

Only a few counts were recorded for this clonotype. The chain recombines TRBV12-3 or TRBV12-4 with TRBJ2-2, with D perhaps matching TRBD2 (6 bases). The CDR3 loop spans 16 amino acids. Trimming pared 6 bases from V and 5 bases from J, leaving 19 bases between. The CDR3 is CASSPARGSETGELFF. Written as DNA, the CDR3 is TGTGCCAGCAGCCCCGCCCGGGGGAGTGAAACCGGGGAGCTGTTTTTT.

CDR3 residues: CASSPRDAGNTIYF. The CDR3 DNA reads as TGCGCCAGCAGCCCCCGGGACGCAGGAAACACCATATATTTT. V gene TRBV5-1 combines with J gene TRBJ1-3; tentative D call: TRBD1 (5 bases). Trimming took 4 bases from V and 4 from J, leaving 12 bases between them. The CDR3 is 14 residues long. In germline, CDR1 is SGHRS, CDR2 YFSETQ.

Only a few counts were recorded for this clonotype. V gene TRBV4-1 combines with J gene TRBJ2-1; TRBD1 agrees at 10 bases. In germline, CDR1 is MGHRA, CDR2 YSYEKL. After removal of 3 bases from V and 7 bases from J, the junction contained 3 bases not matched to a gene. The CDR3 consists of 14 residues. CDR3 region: CASSQGQGRNEQFF. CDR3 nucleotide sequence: TGCGCCAGCAGCCAGGGACAGGGGAGGAATGAGCAGTTCTTC.

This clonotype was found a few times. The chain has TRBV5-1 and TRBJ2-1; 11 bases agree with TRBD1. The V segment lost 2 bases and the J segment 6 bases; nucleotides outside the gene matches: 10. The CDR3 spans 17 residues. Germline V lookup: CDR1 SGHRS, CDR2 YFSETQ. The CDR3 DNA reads TGCGCCAGCAGCTTACTTCCACCGGGACAGGGGGGCAATGAGCAGTTCTTC. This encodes CASSLLPPGQGGNEQFF. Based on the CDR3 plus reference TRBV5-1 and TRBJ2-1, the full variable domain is KAGVTQTPRYLIKTRGQQVTLSCSPISGHRSVSWYQQTPGQGLQFLFEYFSETQRNKGNFPGRFSGRQFSNSRSEMNVSTLELGDSALYLCASSLLPPGQGGNEQFFGPGTRLTVL.

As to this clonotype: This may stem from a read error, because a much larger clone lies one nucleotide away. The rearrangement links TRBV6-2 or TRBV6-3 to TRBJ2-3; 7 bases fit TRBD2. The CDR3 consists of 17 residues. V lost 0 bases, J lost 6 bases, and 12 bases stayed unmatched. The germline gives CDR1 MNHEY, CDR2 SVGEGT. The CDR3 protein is CASSYSAGVGSRDTQYF. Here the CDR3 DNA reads TGTGCCAGCAGTTACTCGGCGGGAGTGGGGAGCCGGGATACGCAGTATTTT.

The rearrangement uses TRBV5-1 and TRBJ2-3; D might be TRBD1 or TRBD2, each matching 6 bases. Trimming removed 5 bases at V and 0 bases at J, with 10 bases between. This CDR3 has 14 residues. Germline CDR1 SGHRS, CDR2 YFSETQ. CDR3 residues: CASRGGQSTDTQYF. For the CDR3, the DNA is TGCGCCAGCAGAGGGGGGCAGAGCACAGATACGCAGTATTTT.

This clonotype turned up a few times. In DNA, the CDR3 is TGTGCCAGCAGCGTCTTTCCTACTGACGAGCAGTACTTC. Translating gives CASSVFPTDEQYF. V gene TRBV9 combines with J gene TRBJ2-7; D not resolved. The germline V gene has CDR1 SGDLS and CDR2 YYNGEE. The CDR3 runs to 13 residues. The germline V and J ends were trimmed by 2 bases and 5 bases, with 11 bases remaining between them.

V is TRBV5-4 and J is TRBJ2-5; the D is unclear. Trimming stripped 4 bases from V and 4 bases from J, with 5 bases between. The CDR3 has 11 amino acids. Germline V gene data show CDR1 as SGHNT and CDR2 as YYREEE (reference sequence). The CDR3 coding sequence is TGTGCCAGCAGCGGCGGAGAGACCCAGTACTTC. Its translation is CASSGGETQYF.

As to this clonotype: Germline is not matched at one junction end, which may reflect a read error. CDR3 in DNA: TGTGCCAGCAGCCAAGATAAGCTACAAGAGACCCTGTACTTC. Translated: CASSQDKLQETLYF. V is TRBV4-2 and J is TRBJ2-5; D is undetermined. The CDR3 totals 14 residues. Germline V gene data show CDR1 as LGHNA and CDR2 as YNFKEQ.

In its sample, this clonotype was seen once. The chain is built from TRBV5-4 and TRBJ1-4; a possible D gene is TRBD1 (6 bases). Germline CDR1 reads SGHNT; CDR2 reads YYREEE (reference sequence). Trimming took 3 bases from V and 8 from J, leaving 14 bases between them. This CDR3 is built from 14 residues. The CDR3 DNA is TGTGCCAGCAGCTCACGACAGGAGGGGGAAAAACTGTTTTTT. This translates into CASSSRQEGEKLFF.

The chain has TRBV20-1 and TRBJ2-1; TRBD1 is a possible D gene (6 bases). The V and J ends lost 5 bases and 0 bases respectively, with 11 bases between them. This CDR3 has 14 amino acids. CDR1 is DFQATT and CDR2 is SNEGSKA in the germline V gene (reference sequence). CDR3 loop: CSAEGDDSYNEQFF. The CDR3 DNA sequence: TGCAGTGCTGAGGGGGACGACTCCTACAATGAGCAGTTCTTC.

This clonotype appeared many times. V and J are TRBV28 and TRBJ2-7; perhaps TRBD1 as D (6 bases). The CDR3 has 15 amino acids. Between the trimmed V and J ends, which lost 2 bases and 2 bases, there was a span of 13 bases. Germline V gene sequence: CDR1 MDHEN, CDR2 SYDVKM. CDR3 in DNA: TGTGCCAGCAGTTTACTGCGGACAGCAACCTACGAGCAGTACTTC. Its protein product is CASSLLRTATYEQYF.